What follows are 20 T cell receptor beta chains derived from one specimen sequenced in a study of OX40 agonist ivuxolimab in advanced cancers. Library prep was done by the immunoSEQ multiplex PCR assay. TCRdb's version of the immuneACCESS table is confined to in-frame rearrangements and falls short of the full clone set. An unresolved V gene accounts for under half of the shortfall where checked; the remainder is of unknown origin. In this sample the table shows some 74,000 clones, about 85% of which occur a single time. The biggest ten clones account for around 3.5% of the sample. The sample was CD4+ or CD8+ T cells sorted from blood, taken in a trial of the OX40 agonist ivuxolimab. These receptors were taken from an adult with an advanced solid tumor such as melanoma, head and neck, liver or kidney cancer.

This clone was seen a single time. V usage is TRBV9 and J usage is TRBJ2-1; D call uncertain. This CDR3 has 12 residues. CDR1 is SGDLS and CDR2 is YYNGEE in the germline V gene. Trimming pared 3 bases from V and 7 bases from J, leaving 8 bases between. CDR3 coding DNA: TGTGCCAGCAGCGGCGACTCTAATGAGCAGTTCTTC. Protein: CASSGDSNEQFF.

This sequence joins TRBV21-1 and TRBJ2-2; the D call of TRBD1 is as the table states it, not checked on the DNA. TRBV21-1 is an annotated pseudogene. CDR3 length: 16 amino acids. In DNA, the CDR3 is TGTGCCAGCAGCAAATATGGGACAGGGAACACCGGGGAGCTGTTTTTT. It is translated as CASSKYGTGNTGELFF.

The chain joins TRBV6-5 to TRBJ2-5; D gene unclear. CDR1 and CDR2 from the germline V gene are MNHEY and SVGAGI. There are 14 residues in the CDR3. V lost 7 bases and J lost 4, with 16 bases in between. The CDR3 is CASTKGHEVETQYF. The CDR3 DNA reads TGTGCCAGCACCAAGGGCCACGAGGTAGAGACCCAGTACTTC.

V usage is TRBV18 and J usage is TRBJ1-4; 9 bases agree with TRBD1. The CDR3 totals 15 residues. CDR1 and CDR2 (germline): KGHSH, LQKENI. V lost 3 bases to trimming and J lost 7 bases; unmatched junction nucleotides: 6. The CDR3 here is CASSPGTGIGEKLFF. CDR3 in DNA: TGTGCCAGCTCACCCGGGACAGGGATTGGTGAAAAACTGTTTTTT.

V and J are TRBV28 and TRBJ1-5; weak D call: TRBD1 (5 bases). Per germline, CDR1 MDHEN and CDR2 SYDVKM. V lost 3 bases, J lost 1 base, and 13 bases lay in between. This CDR3 has 16 residues. CDR3 DNA: TGTGCCAGCAGTTTTGGTGGGTCAGGGAGCAATCAGCCCCAGCATTTT. Amino acid sequence: CASSFGGSGSNQPQHF.

The rearrangement uses TRBV30 and TRBJ2-2; D unresolved. The CDR3 sequence is 9 residues long. The V end lost 5 bases, the J end lost 9 bases, and 4 bases lay between the germline ends. Germline CDR1 reads GTSNPN; CDR2 reads SVGIG (reference sequence). CDR3 loop: CAWSRELFF. CDR3 bases: TGTGCCTGGTCCCGGGAGCTGTTTTTT.

The V gene is TRBV28, the J gene TRBJ2-7, with 11 positions matching TRBD1. Germline-derived CDR1 and CDR2 are MDHEN and SYDVKM. The CDR3 totals 14 residues. Germline trimming cut 6 bases from V and 3 bases from J; bases unmatched to any gene: 4. The CDR3, as DNA: TGTGCCAGCAGCCGGGACAGGGGGTACTACGAGCAGTACTTC. This sequence encodes CASSRDRGYYEQYF.

The CDR3 region is CAISDRGEDAYEQYF. DNA of the CDR3: TGTGCCATCAGTGATCGGGGGGAGGACGCCTACGAGCAGTACTTC. The V and J genes are TRBV10-3 and TRBJ2-7; TRBD2 agrees at 7 bases. Germline V gene data show CDR1 as ENHRY and CDR2 as SYGVKD. The J segment lost 2 bases and the V segment lost 3 bases, leaving 7 bases of the junction unmatched. The CDR3 totals 15 residues.

The chain joins TRBV6-4 to TRBJ2-4, with 13 bases fitting TRBD2. CDR3 length: 20 amino acids. The germline V gene encodes CDR1 MRHNA and CDR2 SNTAGT. V lost 1 base and J lost 2; bases outside the gene matches: 11. The CDR3 sequence: CASSDWTSGSRLKPKNIQYF. CDR3 DNA: TGTGCCAGCAGTGACTGGACTAGCGGGAGTAGACTAAAGCCCAAAAACATTCAGTACTTC.

This clone was counted only a few times. This chain connects TRBV9 to TRBJ1-2, with D uncertain. The germline V and J ends were trimmed by 2 bases and 8 bases, with 13 bases remaining between them. The CDR3 sequence is 13 residues long. CDR1 and CDR2 (germline): SGDLS, YYNGEE. CDR3 in amino acids: CASSVDEAGGYTF. CDR3 nucleotide sequence: TGTGCCAGCAGCGTCGATGAGGCCGGCGGCTACACCTTC.

The genes are TRBV5-1 and TRBJ2-7; D remains unclear. The CDR3 length is 15 residues. CDR1 SGHRS and CDR2 YFSETQ come from the germline V gene. Trimming removed 1 base at V and 2 bases at J, with 13 bases between. CDR3 loop: CASSLNPGEAYEQYF. The CDR3, as DNA: TGCGCCAGCAGCTTGAATCCAGGTGAGGCCTACGAGCAGTACTTC.

V is TRBV7-2 and J is TRBJ2-7, with 8 bases identical to TRBD2. The germline CDR1 and CDR2 sequences are SGHTA and FQGNSA. V gave up 6 bases and J gave up 5 bases; unmatched junction bases: 12. The CDR3 spans 15 residues. The CDR3 loop reads CASSSAGTRSHEQYF. The CDR3 region has the DNA TGTGCCAGCAGTTCAGCCGGGACTAGATCCCACGAGCAGTACTTC.

The chain recombines TRBV27 with TRBJ1-1; D is uncertain. The CDR3 runs 14 residues. CDR1 MNHEY and CDR2 SMNVEV come from the germline V gene (reference sequence). V gave up 2 bases and J gave up 3 bases, with 10 bases separating them. Written as DNA, the CDR3 is TGTGCCAGCAGTTTAATAGGTGGCGACACTGAAGCTTTCTTT. Translation gives CASSLIGGDTEAFF.

The rearrangement links TRBV11-1 to TRBJ2-3, with D tentatively TRBD2 (6 bases). The germline V gene encodes CDR1 SGHAT and CDR2 FQDESV (reference sequence). The V end was cut by 3 bases, the J end by 4 bases, with 11 bases between. This CDR3 spans 14 amino acids. Here the CDR3 reads CASSFVGGADTQYF. CDR3 in DNA: TGTGCCAGCAGCTTTGTGGGAGGAGCAGATACGCAGTATTTT.

V gene TRBV2 combines with J gene TRBJ1-2; D gene ambiguous. Trimming removed 1 base at V and 7 bases at J, with 4 bases between. CDR1 is SNHLY, CDR2 FYNNEI, per germline. This CDR3 is 11 amino acids long. The CDR3: CASSEGFGYTF. The CDR3, as DNA: TGTGCCAGCAGTGAAGGGTTTGGCTACACCTTC.

V usage is TRBV7-9 and J usage is TRBJ2-7; TRBD1 might be the D (6 bases). Germline CDR1 SEHNR, CDR2 FQNEAQ (reference sequence). Trimming left V 1 base short and J 2 bases short, with 15 bases between. The length of the CDR3 is 16 residues. The DNA of the CDR3 is TGTGCCAGCAGCTTAGTAGGCACAGGGCAGCCCTACGAGCAGTACTTC. Its protein is CASSLVGTGQPYEQYF.

The rearrangement joins TRBV18 to TRBJ2-7, with 8 nucleotides matching TRBD1. Germline CDR1 and CDR2: KGHSH and LQKENI. V dropped 6 bases and J dropped 8; count of bases not matched to a gene: 15. This CDR3 region has 15 residues. The chain's CDR3 is CASSPTGTGRMKQYF. In nucleotides, the CDR3 is TGTGCCAGCTCGCCCACCGGGACAGGAAGGATGAAGCAGTACTTC.

The chain uses TRBV27 and TRBJ2-7; D possibly matches TRBD1 or TRBD2 (5 bases each). CDR1 and CDR2 from the germline V gene are MNHEY and SMNVEV (reference sequence). The CDR3 length is 15 residues. Trimming shortened V by 5 bases and J by 4 bases, and 18 bases separated the two germline ends. CDR3 residues: CASSPTADGGYEQYF. In DNA form, the CDR3 reads TGTGCCAGCAGTCCGACAGCGGACGGTGGTTACGAGCAGTACTTC.

The V gene is TRBV28, the J gene TRBJ2-7; weak D call: TRBD1 (5 bases). V shed 8 bases and J shed 0 bases, with 14 bases lying between them. Germline CDR1 MDHEN, CDR2 SYDVKM. This CDR3 has 14 amino acids. The CDR3 DNA reads as TGTGCCAGCTACGACAGCTCGAGCTCCTACGAGCAGTACTTC. It specifies CASYDSSSSYEQYF.

The chain links TRBV4-1 to TRBJ1-4; TRBD1 aligns across 7 bases. With 4 bases clipped from V and 5 bases from J, the junction kept 16 bases outside the gene matches. CDR1 is MGHRA, CDR2 YSYEKL, per germline. CDR3 size: 18 residues. This chain's CDR3 is CASSRSPIRGTDNEKLFF. CDR3 in DNA: TGCGCCAGCAGCCGATCACCTATTCGGGGGACAGACAATGAAAAACTGTTTTTT.